This TCR beta chain came from a study of PD-L1 blockade in urothelial cancer. Overall study context: Atezolizumab (1,200 mg intravenously every 3 weeks) began around 2014 for patients. Specimens of blood held a median count of roughly 150,000 T cells.

Patients' cancers were locally advanced or metastatic urothelial carcinomas. The data were produced by immunoSEQ multiplex PCR, yet TCRdb's version contains in-frame clones alone and is incomplete. The table lists about 50,000 clones, roughly 85% of them singletons. Germline CDR1 is SGDLS and CDR2 is YYNGEE. V gave up 4 bases and J gave up 5 bases, with 16 bases separating them. The CDR3 is 15 residues long. The rearrangement uses TRBV9 and TRBJ2-1, with D hard to call. The sample consisted of PBMCs, taken around atezolizumab (anti-PD-L1) treatment. This receptor was obtained from a man in his fifties or sixties with urothelial cancer. The CDR3 here is CASSPYYGSNNEQFF. The CDR3 DNA reads as TGTGCCAGCAGCCCTTACTATGGATCTAACAATGAGCAGTTCTTC.